Below are 24 T cell receptor beta chains sequenced from a single sample in a study of vaccination and CD4 T cells after COVID-19. Treatment described: roughly nine-day PBMC culture with coronavirus spike peptide pools or control peptides (ViraFEST assay). Their cognate antigens are unknown. Oncomine TCR Beta short-read sequencing was applied to DNA from cultured CD4+ T cells. TCRdb used MiXCR to reprocess the PCR reads, holding one entry per CDR3 protein. The sample yields some 15,000 distinct CDR3 sequences, under 25% seen once. Sequenced sample: cultured CD4+ T cells from blood. The receptors shown here come from a human donor with COVID-19.

Sample share makes this clonotype medium-sized. CDR3 DNA sequence: TGCAGTGCTAGAGATCGGGGGGCGACTCAGCCCCAGCATTTT. It codes for CSARDRGATQPQHF. This chain joins TRBV20-1 and TRBJ1-5; weak D call: TRBD1 (6 bases). V lost 0 bases and J 6 bases, leaving 12 bases between the germline ends. This CDR3 has 14 residues. Germline V gene lookup returns CDR1 DFQATT and CDR2 SNEGSKA (reference sequence).

This clonotype was seen only once. A much bigger clone sits one base away, suggesting this may be a read error. It is likely a read error, because the conserved phenylalanine at the end of the CDR3 is missing. This rearrangement joins TRBV6-5 to TRBJ2-4; D could derive from TRBD1 or TRBD2 (6 bases each). Trimming left V 4 bases short and J 4 bases short, with 17 bases between. Germline V gene data show CDR1 as MNHEY and CDR2 as SVGAGI. This CDR3 spans 16 amino acids. CDR3 in DNA: TGTGCCAGCAGTTCTGGTTCTTTAGGGGGGAAAAACATTCAGTACCTC. This gives the protein CASSSGSLGGKNIQYL.

The genes are TRBV12-3 or TRBV12-4 and TRBJ2-6, with 14 bases lining up with TRBD2. V was pared by 6 bases and J by 0 bases, with 4 bases of the junction left unmatched. The length of the CDR3 is 18 residues. This CDR3 reads CASRGLAGGLSGANVLTF. For the CDR3, the DNA is TGTGCCAGCAGAGGACTAGCGGGGGGCCTCTCTGGGGCCAACGTCCTGACTTTC.

This clonotype occurred once. The genes are TRBV5-1 and TRBJ1-1; the D gene is possibly TRBD1 (5 bases). The germline V gene has CDR1 SGHRS and CDR2 YFSETQ. The CDR3 totals 15 residues. V was trimmed by 0 bases and J by 1 base, leaving 10 bases between them. The CDR3 loop reads CASSLVGGANTEAFF. CDR3 bases: TGCGCCAGCAGCTTGGTCGGGGGAGCGAACACTGAAGCTTTCTTT. Full variable domain (missing parts from reference TRBV5-1 and TRBJ1-1): KAGVTQTPRYLIKTRGQQVTLSCSPISGHRSVSWYQQTPGQGLQFLFEYFSETQRNKGNFPGRFSGRQFSNSRSEMNVSTLELGDSALYLCASSLVGGANTEAFFGQGTRLTVV.

This sequence joins TRBV5-6 and TRBJ2-7, with TRBD2 as a possible D gene (6 bases). The CDR3 extends over 13 amino acids. Trimming removed 6 bases at V and 1 base at J, with 11 bases between. Germline loops: CDR1 SGHDT, CDR2 YYEEEE. CDR3: CASTGTGSYEQYF. The DNA for the CDR3 is TGTGCCAGCACCGGGACTGGATCCTACGAGCAGTACTTC.

In its sample, this clonotype is medium-sized. The chain uses TRBV7-2 and TRBJ1-2; a weak D match, TRBD1 (6 bases). This CDR3 comprises 13 residues. The germline CDR1 and CDR2 sequences are SGHTA and FQGNSA. Deletions cut 2 bases from V and 7 bases from J, with 11 bases between. The CDR3 sequence is CASSLSGVGGYTF. In DNA form, the CDR3 reads TGTGCCAGCAGCTTATCAGGGGTTGGTGGCTACACCTTC.

The J gene is TRBJ2-2, the V gene TRBV5-1; 9 bases line up with TRBD2. The CDR3 length is 16 residues. Germline V lookup: CDR1 SGHRS, CDR2 YFSETQ. The junction had 12 bases not matched to a gene; V was cut back by 4 bases and J by 8 bases. In DNA form, the CDR3 reads TGCGCCAGCAGCCCAGTGGAGGCTAGCGGGGCTGGGGAGCTGTTTTTT. It yields the protein CASSPVEASGAGELFF.

This clonotype was counted between two and nine times. The chain recombines TRBV6-2 or TRBV6-3 with TRBJ1-1; tentative D call: TRBD1 (5 bases). Trimming removed 8 bases at V and 4 bases at J, with 17 bases between. Germline V CDR1 and CDR2: MNHEY, SVGEGT. CDR3 length equals 14 residues. CDR3 coding DNA: TGTGCCAGCCGCTTCTCGGGGCGCGTCACTGAAGCTTTCTTT. Translation gives CASRFSGRVTEAFF.

This chain uses TRBV12-3 or TRBV12-4 with TRBJ2-2; no clear D gene. The CDR3 length is 14 residues. V was clipped by 3 bases and J by 1 base, with 6 bases between them. This CDR3 reads CASSFSRNTGELFF. CDR3 sequence (DNA): TGTGCCAGCAGTTTTTCCAGGAACACCGGGGAGCTGTTTTTT.

This clonotype has a handful of counts. This chain connects TRBV12-3 or TRBV12-4 to TRBJ1-1; 7 positions agree with TRBD1. This CDR3 comprises 16 residues. V lost 2 bases, J lost 8 bases, and 14 bases stayed unmatched. CDR3 nucleotide sequence: TGTGCCAGCAGTTTATTGAGGGGGCAGGGCCCCCCCGAAGCTTTCTTT. Its translation: CASSLLRGQGPPEAFF.

This clonotype was seen a handful of times. The rearrangement links TRBV19 to TRBJ1-6, with 7 bases matching TRBD1. Trimming cost V 8 bases and J 7 bases; bases outside gene matches: 8. Germline V gene sequence: CDR1 LNHDA, CDR2 SQIVND (reference sequence). The CDR3 spans 14 residues. In DNA form, the CDR3 reads TGTGCCAGTGACAGGGAGGGTCGAAATTCACCCCTCCACTTT. It specifies CASDREGRNSPLHF.

This chain joins TRBV6-1 and TRBJ2-7; D is undetermined. V was pared by 6 bases and J by 2 bases, with 11 bases between. Per germline, CDR1 MNHNS and CDR2 SASEGT. The CDR3 loop spans 13 amino acids. The chain's CDR3 is CASRDNWAYEQYF. Written as DNA, the CDR3 is TGTGCCAGCAGGGATAATTGGGCCTACGAGCAGTACTTC.

The chain recombines TRBV6-5 with TRBJ2-5, with no clear D. This CDR3 region has 15 residues. V lost 0 bases and J 2 bases, leaving 10 bases between the germline ends. Germline V CDR1 and CDR2: MNHEY, SVGAGI. DNA of the CDR3: TGTGCCAGCAGTTACTCAGTTTGGAATCAAGAGACCCAGTACTTC. Translated, it gives CASSYSVWNQETQYF.

This clonotype was seen more than once but under ten times. This chain links TRBV2 with TRBJ1-5; D remains ambiguous. CDR1 and CDR2 (germline): SNHLY, FYNNEI. The CDR3 loop spans 13 amino acids. Trimming cost V 7 bases and J 3 bases, with 10 bases left between them. CDR3 region: CASTRLVNQPQHF. The DNA for the CDR3 is TGTGCCAGCACCCGACTTGTCAATCAGCCCCAGCATTTT.

The V call is TRBV11-3, the J call TRBJ2-1; tentative D call: TRBD2 (6 bases). Germline CDR1 reads SGHNT; CDR2 reads YENEEA. The CDR3 is 16 residues long. V lost 5 bases, J lost 8 bases, and 22 bases lay in between. CDR3 in amino acids: CASSTTSGWRDDEQFF. DNA of the CDR3: TGTGCCAGCAGCACTACTTCAGGGTGGAGGGACGATGAGCAGTTCTTC.

V is TRBV2 and J is TRBJ1-1; TRBD1 matches at 7 bases. With V trimmed by 5 bases and J by 1 base, 7 bases remained unmatched. CDR1 and CDR2 from the germline V gene are SNHLY and FYNNEI. This CDR3 has 15 amino acids. The CDR3 here is CASSLTGKGNTEAFF. The CDR3 DNA follows: TGTGCCAGCAGTCTGACAGGGAAGGGGAACACTGAAGCTTTCTTT.

This clonotype has a handful of counts. The V gene is TRBV11-3, the J gene TRBJ2-2; the D gene is possibly TRBD2 (6 bases). The germline V gene encodes CDR1 SGHNT and CDR2 YENEEA. Trimming stripped 5 bases from V and 4 bases from J, with 11 bases between. The CDR3 sequence is 14 residues long. The CDR3 DNA follows: TGTGCCAGCAGCGGAGGGACGGGCACCGGGGAGCTGTTTTTT. Protein: CASSGGTGTGELFF.

By share of the sample, this clonotype is medium-sized. This sequence joins TRBV20-1 and TRBJ1-1; 8 bases match TRBD1. The germline V gene has CDR1 DFQATT and CDR2 SNEGSKA (reference sequence). CDR3 length: 14 residues. Trimming removed 2 bases from V and 0 bases from J; junction bases left unmatched: 2. The CDR3 sequence: CSARYRGMNTEAFF. CDR3 DNA sequence: TGCAGTGCTAGATACAGGGGGATGAACACTGAAGCTTTCTTT.

V is TRBV19 and J is TRBJ2-3; D possibly corresponds to TRBD1 (6 bases). The CDR3 spans 14 residues. Germline V gene sequence: CDR1 LNHDA, CDR2 SQIVND (reference sequence). The V end was cut by 1 base, the J end by 3 bases, with 8 bases between. The CDR3 loop reads CASSIATGTDTQYF. The CDR3 nucleotides read TGTGCCAGTAGTATAGCCACAGGGACAGATACGCAGTATTTT.

Relative to its sample, this clonotype is medium-sized. The V and J genes are TRBV28 and TRBJ1-2; no definite D call. V shed 3 bases and J shed 1 base, with 12 bases lying between them. Germline CDR1 reads MDHEN; CDR2 reads SYDVKM. This CDR3 spans 15 amino acids. CDR3 bases: TGTGCCAGCAGTTTTGAGCAGAATCATAACTATGGCTACACCTTC. It is translated as CASSFEQNHNYGYTF.

This clonotype was seen only a few times. V and J are TRBV20-1 and TRBJ2-3, with D tentatively TRBD1 (6 bases). The V end was cut by 6 bases, the J end by 4 bases, with 11 bases between. CDR1 DFQATT and CDR2 SNEGSKA come from the germline V gene (reference sequence). CDR3 length: 12 amino acids. CDR3 region: CSAPRGPDTQYF. The CDR3 DNA reads as TGCAGTGCCCCCAGGGGTCCAGATACGCAGTATTTT.

The rearrangement joins TRBV7-8 to TRBJ2-1; 8 nucleotides match TRBD2. V shed 8 bases and J 8 bases; nucleotides not matched to a gene: 14. Germline V gene lookup returns CDR1 SGHVS and CDR2 FQNEAQ. CDR3 length equals 15 residues. DNA of the CDR3: TGTGCCAGCGGCGGCCCGGGGGGGTCTAAAGATGAGCAGTTCTTC. Translation: CASGGPGGSKDEQFF.

There are a few counts of this clonotype. The chain joins TRBV6-5 to TRBJ2-7, with TRBD2 matching over 8 bases. The CDR3 loop spans 15 amino acids. CDR1 and CDR2 from the germline V gene are MNHEY and SVGAGI. Trimming at V came to 0 bases and at J to 3 bases, leaving 4 bases not matched to a gene. In nucleotides, the CDR3 is TGTGCCAGCAGTTACTCTAGCGGGATACACTACGAGCAGTACTTC. This encodes CASSYSSGIHYEQYF.

The chain employs TRBV20-1 and TRBJ1-5; TRBD1 matches 8 bases. CDR1 DFQATT and CDR2 SNEGSKA come from the germline V gene (reference sequence). This CDR3 contains 14 residues. Trimming took 6 bases from V and 1 from J; bases not matched to a gene: 5. Here the CDR3 DNA reads TGCAGTGCCGAGGACAGGGTAAGCAATCAGCCCCAGCATTTT. This codes for CSAEDRVSNQPQHF.